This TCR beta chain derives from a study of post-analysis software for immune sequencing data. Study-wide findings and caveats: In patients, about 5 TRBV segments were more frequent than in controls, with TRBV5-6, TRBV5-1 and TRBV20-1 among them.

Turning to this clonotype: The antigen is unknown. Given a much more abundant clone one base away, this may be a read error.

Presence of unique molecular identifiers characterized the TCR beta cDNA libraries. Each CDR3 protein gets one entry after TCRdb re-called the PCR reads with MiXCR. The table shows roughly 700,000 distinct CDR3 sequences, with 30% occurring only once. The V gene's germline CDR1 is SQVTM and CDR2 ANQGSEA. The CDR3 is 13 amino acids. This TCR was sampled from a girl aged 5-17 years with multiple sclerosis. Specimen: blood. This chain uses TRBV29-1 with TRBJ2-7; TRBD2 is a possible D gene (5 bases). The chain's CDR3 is CGVRGGRFYEQYF. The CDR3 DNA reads TGCGGCGTCCGCGGAGGACGGTTCTACGAGCAGTACTTC.